This record concerns one TCR beta chain sequence. The ends were cut back, 2 bases at V and 7 bases at J, with 12 bases in the middle. The CDR3 consists of 14 residues. Germline CDR1 is MNHEY and CDR2 is SVGAGI. These data belong to a study of cytomegalovirus exposure and HLA in healthy donors. The primer mix had 60 Vbeta and 13 Jbeta primers. Authors' methods: A later analysis counted around 74 million unique TCR beta chains, some 10 million shared. The data were produced by immunoSEQ multiplex PCR, yet TCRdb's version contains in-frame clones alone and is incomplete. D and trimming were read from the DNA, whereas the V and J calls and clone size are those reported in that table. Among 150,000 to 200,000 clones listed, more than 75% were seen once. Donors in the study were healthy people who gave bone marrow. Despite likely unrecorded immune exposures, the donors were nominally healthy at the time of sampling.

The sample comprised PBMCs. This sequence originates from a man aged 40-55 years in good health and CMV-seropositive. The V and J genes are TRBV6-5 and TRBJ2-1; D might be TRBD2 (6 bases). The CDR3 sequence: CASSYRRGPNEQFF. The CDR3 DNA follows: TGTGCCAGCAGTTACCGGAGGGGCCCTAATGAGCAGTTCTTC.